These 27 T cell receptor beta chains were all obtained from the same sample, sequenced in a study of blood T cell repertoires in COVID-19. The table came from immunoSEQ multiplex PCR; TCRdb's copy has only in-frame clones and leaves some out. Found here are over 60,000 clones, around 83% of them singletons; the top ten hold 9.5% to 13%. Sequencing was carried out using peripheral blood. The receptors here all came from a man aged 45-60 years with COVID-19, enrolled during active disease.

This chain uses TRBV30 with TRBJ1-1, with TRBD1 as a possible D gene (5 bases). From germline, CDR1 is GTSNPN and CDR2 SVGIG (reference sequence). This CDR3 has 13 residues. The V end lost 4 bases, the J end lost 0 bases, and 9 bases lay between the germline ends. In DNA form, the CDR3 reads TGTGCCTGGACTCAGGGTTTGAACACTGAAGCTTTCTTT. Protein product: CAWTQGLNTEAFF.

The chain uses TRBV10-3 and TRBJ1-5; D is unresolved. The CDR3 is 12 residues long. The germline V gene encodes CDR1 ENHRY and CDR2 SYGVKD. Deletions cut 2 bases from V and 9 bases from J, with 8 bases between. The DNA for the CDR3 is TGTGCCATCAGTGAGACTTCGGGGCCCCAGCATTTT. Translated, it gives CAISETSGPQHF.

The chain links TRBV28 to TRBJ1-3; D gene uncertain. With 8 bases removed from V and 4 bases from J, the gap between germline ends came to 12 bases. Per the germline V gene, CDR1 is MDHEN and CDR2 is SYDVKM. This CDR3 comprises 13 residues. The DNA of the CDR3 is TGTGCCAGCGGAAATCACGGGGGAAACACCATATATTTT. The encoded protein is CASGNHGGNTIYF.

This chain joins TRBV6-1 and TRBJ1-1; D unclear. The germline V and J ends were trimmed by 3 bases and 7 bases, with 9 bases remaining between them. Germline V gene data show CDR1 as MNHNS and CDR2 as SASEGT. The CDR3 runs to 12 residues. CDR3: CASSDLLNEAFF. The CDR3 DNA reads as TGTGCCAGCAGTGACCTCCTAAATGAAGCTTTCTTT.

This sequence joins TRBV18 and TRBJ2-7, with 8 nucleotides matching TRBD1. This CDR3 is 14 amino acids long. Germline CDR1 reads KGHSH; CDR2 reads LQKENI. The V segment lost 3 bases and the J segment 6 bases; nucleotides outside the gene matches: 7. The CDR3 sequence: CASSPRDRSVEQYF. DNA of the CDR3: TGTGCCAGCTCACCGCGGGACAGGAGTGTCGAGCAGTACTTC.

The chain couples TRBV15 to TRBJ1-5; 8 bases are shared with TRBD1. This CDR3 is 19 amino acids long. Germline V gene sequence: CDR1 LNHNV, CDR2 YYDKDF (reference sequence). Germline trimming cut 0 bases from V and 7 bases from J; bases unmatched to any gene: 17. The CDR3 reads CATSRDPSDRDSYYQPQHF. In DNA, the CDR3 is TGTGCCACCAGCAGAGACCCCTCGGACAGGGATTCGTATTACCAGCCCCAGCATTTT. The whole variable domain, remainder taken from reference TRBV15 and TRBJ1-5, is DAMVIQNPRYQVTQFGKPVTLSCSQTLNHNVMYWYQQKSSQAPKLLFHYYDKDFNNEADTPDNFQSRRPNTSFCFLDIRSPGLGDTAMYLCATSRDPSDRDSYYQPQHFGDGTRLSIL.

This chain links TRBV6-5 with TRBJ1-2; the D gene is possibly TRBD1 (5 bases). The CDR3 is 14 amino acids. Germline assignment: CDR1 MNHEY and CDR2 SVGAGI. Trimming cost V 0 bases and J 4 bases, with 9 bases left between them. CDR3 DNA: TGTGCCAGCAGTTACTCCCAGGGTAGCTATGGCTACACCTTC. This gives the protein CASSYSQGSYGYTF.

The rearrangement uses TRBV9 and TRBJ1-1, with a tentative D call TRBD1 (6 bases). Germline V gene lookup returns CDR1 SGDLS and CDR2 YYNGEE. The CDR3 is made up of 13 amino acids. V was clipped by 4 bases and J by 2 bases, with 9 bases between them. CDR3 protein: CASSQGTNTEAFF. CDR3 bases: TGTGCCAGCAGCCAGGGGACAAACACTGAAGCTTTCTTT. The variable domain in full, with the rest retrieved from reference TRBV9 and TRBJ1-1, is DSGVTQTPKHLITATGQRVTLRCSPRSGDLSVYWYQQSLDQGLQFLIQYYNGEERAKGNILERFSAQQFPDLHSELNLSSLELGDSALYFCASSQGTNTEAFFGQGTRLTVV.

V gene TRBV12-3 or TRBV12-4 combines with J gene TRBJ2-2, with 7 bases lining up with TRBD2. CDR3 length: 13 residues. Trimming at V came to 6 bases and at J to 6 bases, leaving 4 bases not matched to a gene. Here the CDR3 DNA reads TGTGCCAGCAGGGCGGGAGAGGCCGGGGAGCTGTTTTTT. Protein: CASRAGEAGELFF.

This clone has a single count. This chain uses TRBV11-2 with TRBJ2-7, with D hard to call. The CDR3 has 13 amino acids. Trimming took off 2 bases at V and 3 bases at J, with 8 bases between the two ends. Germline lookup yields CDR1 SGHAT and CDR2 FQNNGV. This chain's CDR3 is CASSLPGGYEQYF. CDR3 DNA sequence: TGTGCCAGCAGCTTACCAGGTGGCTACGAGCAGTACTTC.

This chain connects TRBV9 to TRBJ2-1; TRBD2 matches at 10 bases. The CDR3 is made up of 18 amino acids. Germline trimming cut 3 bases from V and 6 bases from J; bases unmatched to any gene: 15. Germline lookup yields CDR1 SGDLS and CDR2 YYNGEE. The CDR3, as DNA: TGTGCCAGCAGCGCCCTGGGACTAGCGAGGCGTTCGGGCAATGAGCAGTTCTTC. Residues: CASSALGLARRSGNEQFF.

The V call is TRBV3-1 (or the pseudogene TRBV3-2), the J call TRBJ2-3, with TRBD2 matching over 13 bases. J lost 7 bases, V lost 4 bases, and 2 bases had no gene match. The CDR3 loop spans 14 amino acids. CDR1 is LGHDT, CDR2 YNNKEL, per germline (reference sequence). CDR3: CASSRTSGSNTQYF. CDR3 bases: TGTGCCAGCAGCCGGACTAGCGGGAGTAATACGCAGTATTTT.

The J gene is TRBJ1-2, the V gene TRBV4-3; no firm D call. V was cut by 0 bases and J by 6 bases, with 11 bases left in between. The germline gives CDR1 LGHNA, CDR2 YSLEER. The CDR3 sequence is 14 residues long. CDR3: CASSQEVSGNGYTF. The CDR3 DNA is TGCGCCAGCAGCCAAGAGGTGTCCGGGAATGGCTACACCTTC.

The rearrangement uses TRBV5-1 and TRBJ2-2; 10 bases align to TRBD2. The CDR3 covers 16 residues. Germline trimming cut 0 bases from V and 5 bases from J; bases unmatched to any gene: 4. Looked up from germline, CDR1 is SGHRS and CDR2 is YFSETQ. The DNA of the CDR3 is TGCGCCAGCAGCTTGGTAGCGGGAGGAGGGACCGGGGAGCTGTTTTTT. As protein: CASSLVAGGGTGELFF.

This chain's CDR3 is CASSGTVGPYNEQFF. In DNA form, the CDR3 reads TGTGCCTCCTCTGGGACAGTGGGCCCTTACAATGAGCAGTTCTTC. The V and J genes are TRBV24-1 and TRBJ2-1, with 7 bases aligning to TRBD1. This CDR3 has 15 amino acids. V was clipped by 12 bases and J by 4 bases; unmatched bases: 14. Germline CDR1 and CDR2: KGHDR and SFDVKD.

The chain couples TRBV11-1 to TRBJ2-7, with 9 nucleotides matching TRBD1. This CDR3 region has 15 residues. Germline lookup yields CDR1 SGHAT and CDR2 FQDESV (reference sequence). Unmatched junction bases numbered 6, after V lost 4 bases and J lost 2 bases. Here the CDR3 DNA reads TGTGCCAGCAGCTACAACCGGGACAGGGCCTACGAGCAGTACTTC. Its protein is CASSYNRDRAYEQYF.

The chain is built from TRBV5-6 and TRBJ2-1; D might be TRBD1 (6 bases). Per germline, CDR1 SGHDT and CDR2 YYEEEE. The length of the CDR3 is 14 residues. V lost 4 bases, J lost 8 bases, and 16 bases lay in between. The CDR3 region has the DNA TGTGCCAGCAGCGGAACAACAGGGTTTTATGAGCAGTTCTTC. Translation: CASSGTTGFYEQFF.

CDR3: CASTSTVGNEQFF. CDR3 coding DNA: TGTGCCAGCACCTCGACAGTAGGCAATGAGCAGTTCTTC. J is TRBJ2-1 and V is TRBV7-9, with a tentative D call TRBD1 (5 bases). This CDR3 comprises 13 residues. Germline CDR1 is SEHNR and CDR2 is FQNEAQ (reference sequence). Between the trimmed V and J ends, which lost 7 bases and 6 bases, there was a span of 13 bases.

The CDR3 loop reads CAGRQGSRAKNIQYF. Written as DNA, the CDR3 is TGTGCCGGACGTCAGGGTAGTAGAGCCAAAAACATTCAGTACTTC. The chain uses TRBV2 and TRBJ2-4; a weak D match, TRBD1 (5 bases). This CDR3 is built from 15 residues. Germline V gene lookup returns CDR1 SNHLY and CDR2 FYNNEI. The V end was cut by 11 bases, the J end by 0 bases, with 17 bases between. Full variable domain (missing parts from reference TRBV2 and TRBJ2-4): EPEVTQTPSHQVTQMGQEVILRCVPISNHLYFYWYRQILGQKVEFLVSFYNNEISEKSEIFDDQFSVERPDGSNFTLKIRSTKLEDSAMYFCAGRQGSRAKNIQYFGAGTRLSVL.

Here the CDR3 reads CASSSPKQDAGELFF. CDR3 nucleotides: TGTGCCAGCAGTTCCCCGAAGCAGGATGCCGGGGAGCTGTTTTTT. This chain connects TRBV6-5 to TRBJ2-2; D ambiguous. V dropped 4 bases and J dropped 6 bases, with 15 bases sitting between them. CDR1 and CDR2 from the germline V gene are MNHEY and SVGAGI. The CDR3 is made up of 15 amino acids.

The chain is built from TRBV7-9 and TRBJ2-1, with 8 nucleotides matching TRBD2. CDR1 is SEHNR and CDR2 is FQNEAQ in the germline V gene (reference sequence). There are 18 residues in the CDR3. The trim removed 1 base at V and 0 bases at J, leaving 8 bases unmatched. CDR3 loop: CASSLDHTGGSSYNEQFF. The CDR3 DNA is TGTGCCAGCAGCTTAGATCATACGGGAGGGAGCTCCTACAATGAGCAGTTCTTC.

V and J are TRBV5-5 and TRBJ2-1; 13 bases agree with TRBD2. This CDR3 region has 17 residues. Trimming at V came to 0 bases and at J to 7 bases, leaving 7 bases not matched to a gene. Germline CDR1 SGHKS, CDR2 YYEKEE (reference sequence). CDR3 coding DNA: TGTGCCAGCAGCTTGGCCGGGGGACTAGCGGGACGGAATGAGCAGTTCTTC. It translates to CASSLAGGLAGRNEQFF.

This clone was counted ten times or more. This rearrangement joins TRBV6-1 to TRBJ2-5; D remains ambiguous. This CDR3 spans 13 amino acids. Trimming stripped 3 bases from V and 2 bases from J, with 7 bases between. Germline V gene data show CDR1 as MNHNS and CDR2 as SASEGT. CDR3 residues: CASSESIQETQYF. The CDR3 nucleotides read TGTGCCAGCAGTGAGTCTATTCAAGAGACCCAGTACTTC.

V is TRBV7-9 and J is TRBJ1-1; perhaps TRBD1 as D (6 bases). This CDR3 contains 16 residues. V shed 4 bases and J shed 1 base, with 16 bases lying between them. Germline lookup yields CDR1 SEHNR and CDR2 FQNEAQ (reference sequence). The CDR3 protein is CASSSLPGHPNTEAFF. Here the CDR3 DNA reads TGTGCCAGCAGCTCCCTTCCGGGACATCCGAACACTGAAGCTTTCTTT.

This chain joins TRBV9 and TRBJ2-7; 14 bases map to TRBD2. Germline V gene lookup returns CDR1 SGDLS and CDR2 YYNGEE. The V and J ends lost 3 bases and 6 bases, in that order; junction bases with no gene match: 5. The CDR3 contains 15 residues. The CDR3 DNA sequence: TGTGCCAGCAGCGAGGGGACTAGCGGGAGTCTCGAGCAGTACTTC. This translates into CASSEGTSGSLEQYF.

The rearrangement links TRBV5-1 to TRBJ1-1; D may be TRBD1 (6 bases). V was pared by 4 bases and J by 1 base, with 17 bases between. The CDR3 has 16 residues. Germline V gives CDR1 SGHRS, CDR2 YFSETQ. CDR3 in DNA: TGCGCCAGCAGCCCCCGGGGGGGCGCCGGGAACACTGAAGCTTTCTTT. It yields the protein CASSPRGGAGNTEAFF.

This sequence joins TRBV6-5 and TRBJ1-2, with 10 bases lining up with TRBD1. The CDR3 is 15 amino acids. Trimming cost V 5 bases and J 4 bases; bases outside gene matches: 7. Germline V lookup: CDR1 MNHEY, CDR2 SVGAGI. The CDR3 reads CASSKSTGGTYGYTF. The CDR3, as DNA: TGTGCCAGCAGTAAATCGACAGGGGGCACCTATGGCTACACCTTC.